This TCR beta chain originates from a study of blood T cell repertoires in COVID-19 (dated by TCRdb to the early 2020s). Broadly, across the study: Samples from collaborators originated in the United States, Italy and Spain and spanned both the acute and convalescent phases of COVID-19. The material from the prospective study consisted of cDNA or gDNA derived from T cells, B-cell-depleted T cells, or PBMCs. Deeply sampled blood TCRbeta repertoires from subjects exposed to, actively infected with, or recovered from COVID-19 were included in the dataset. A freely available public database, intended as a resource for researchers studying the immune response to SARS-CoV-2, is where the repertoires were released. Samples were obtained from the ongoing ImmuneRACE study (first 160 participants) and from 1,254 subjects provided by 6 global collaborators. The sample metadata nearly always contained a de-identified subject ID, COVID-19 status, age in years and sex. Where available, HLA class I and class II types were taken from metadata supplied by the sample provider and were not determined by assay-based typing. Study-wide conclusions, independent of this receptor: The amount of clinical and demographic metadata varied by source and participant and was provided uncurated.

About this clone itself: Which antigen it targets is not known. Base-call qualities are not available, and no considerably larger clone is one nucleotide away.

TCRbeta CDR3 regions were amplified from genomic DNA by means of the immunoSEQ Assay, a bias-controlled multiplex PCR. The authors processed their data as follows. Within the assay, amplification of reference gene primers was used to estimate how many nucleated cells each sample contained. Sequence reads were collapsed and filtered to measure the absolute abundance of every unique TCRbeta CDR3 rearrangement. For each sample, productive Simpson clonality was calculated as the square root of Simpson's diversity index across productive rearrangements. Here the immuneACCESS table is served through TCRdb, limited to in-frame sequences with V and J called. Missing clones are a known gap in these copies; in checked studies unresolved V genes cover under half, and the rest lacks a known reason. V, J and clone size are taken as reported in that table, and D and trimming were inferred from the DNA itself. The table for this sample lists 120,000 to 150,000 clones; more than 75% of them were counted only once. Of the sample, around 4.8% falls within the top ten clones.

Whole blood was collected in K2EDTA tubes by collaborating institutions according to the institutions' own protocols. For TCRbeta analysis, collaborators shipped samples as frozen whole blood, isolated PBMCs, or DNA extracted from either of those sample types. The germline V gene encodes CDR1 MNHNS and CDR2 SASEGT. The CDR3 spans 20 residues, from the cysteine through the phenylalanine. Only CDR3 DNA is held: 60 bases, read in frame from base 1. V loses 0 bases, J loses 3 bases, and the germline ends lie 26 bases apart. The V and J genes are TRBV6-1 and TRBJ1-2, and possibly TRBD1, on 5 matching bases. This TCR was sampled from a human donor in a cohort sampled during active COVID-19. What was sequenced was peripheral blood. The DNA is TGTGCCAGCAGTGAAGCCCGGTTCACTTCTTCACTCCGGGGGTACTATGGCTACACCTTC. This gives the protein CASSEARFTSSLRGYYGYTF.